This entry features one T cell receptor (beta chain) sequence. This record belongs to a study of T cell responses to AZD1222 COVID-19 vaccine. TCRdb keeps only in-frame clones here, not all; method: immunoSEQ multiplex PCR. The profile shows tens of thousands of clones, about 88% of them singletons. The TCR comes from an adult in good health. Sequencing used peripheral blood, obtained on day 0 of AZD1222 vaccination.

CDR3 protein: CASSLSTASSGNTIYF. As DNA, the CDR3 is TGTGCCAGCAGTTTATCAACAGCTTCCTCTGGAAACACCATATATTTT. The chain links TRBV28 to TRBJ1-3; D unresolved. Trimming cost V 1 base and J 0 bases, with 10 bases left between them. The CDR3 consists of 16 residues. Per germline, CDR1 MDHEN and CDR2 SYDVKM.